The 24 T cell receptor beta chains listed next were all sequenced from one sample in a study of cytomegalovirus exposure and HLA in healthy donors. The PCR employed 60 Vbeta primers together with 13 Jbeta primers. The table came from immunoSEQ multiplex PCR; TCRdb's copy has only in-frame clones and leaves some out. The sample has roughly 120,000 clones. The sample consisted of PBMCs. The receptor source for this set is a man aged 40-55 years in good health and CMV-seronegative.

CDR3 DNA: TGTGCCAGCAGCTTGGGGACTGGTGAAAAACTGTTTTTT. Protein product: CASSLGTGEKLFF. The chain joins TRBV11-3 to TRBJ1-4; D might be TRBD1 (5 bases). The ends were cut back, 3 bases at V and 7 bases at J, with 9 bases in the middle. This CDR3 comprises 13 residues. From germline, CDR1 is SGHNT and CDR2 YENEEA.

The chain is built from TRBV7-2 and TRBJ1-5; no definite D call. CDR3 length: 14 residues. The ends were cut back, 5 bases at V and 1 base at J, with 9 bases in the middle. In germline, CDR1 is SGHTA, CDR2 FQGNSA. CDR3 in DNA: TGTGCCAGCAGCCGAGGGAACAGCAATCAGCCCCAGCATTTT. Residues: CASSRGNSNQPQHF.

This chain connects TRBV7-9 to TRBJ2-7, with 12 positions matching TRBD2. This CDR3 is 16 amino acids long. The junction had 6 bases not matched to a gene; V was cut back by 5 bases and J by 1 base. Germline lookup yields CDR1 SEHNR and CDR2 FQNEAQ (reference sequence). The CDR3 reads CASSTLAGGSSYEQYF. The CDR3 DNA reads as TGTGCCAGCAGCACTCTAGCGGGAGGGTCTTCCTACGAGCAGTACTTC.

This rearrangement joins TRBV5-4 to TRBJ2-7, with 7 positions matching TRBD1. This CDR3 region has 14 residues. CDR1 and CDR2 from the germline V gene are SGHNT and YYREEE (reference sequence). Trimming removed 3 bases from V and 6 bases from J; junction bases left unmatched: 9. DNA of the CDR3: TGTGCCAGCAGCTGGGACAGCCTGTTCGGCGAGCAGTACTTC. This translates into CASSWDSLFGEQYF. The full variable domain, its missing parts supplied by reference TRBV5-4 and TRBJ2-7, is ETGVTQSPTHLIKTRGQQVTLRCSSQSGHNTVSWYQQALGQGPQFIFQYYREEENGRGNFPPRFSGLQFPNYSSELNVNALELDDSALYLCASSWDSLFGEQYFGPGTRLTVT.

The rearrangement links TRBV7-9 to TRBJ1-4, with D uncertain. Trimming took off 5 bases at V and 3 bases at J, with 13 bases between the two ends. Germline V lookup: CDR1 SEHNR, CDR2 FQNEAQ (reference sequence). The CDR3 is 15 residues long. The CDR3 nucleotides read TGTGCCAGCAGCCTTACCGTGGGCCCTAATGAAAAACTGTTTTTT. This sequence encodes CASSLTVGPNEKLFF.

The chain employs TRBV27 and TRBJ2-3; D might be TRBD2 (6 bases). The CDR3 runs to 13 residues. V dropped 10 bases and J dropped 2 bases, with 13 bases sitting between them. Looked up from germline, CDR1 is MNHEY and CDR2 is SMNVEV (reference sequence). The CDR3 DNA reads TGTGCCACCCGGGACTTTCTCACAGATACGCAGTATTTT. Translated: CATRDFLTDTQYF.

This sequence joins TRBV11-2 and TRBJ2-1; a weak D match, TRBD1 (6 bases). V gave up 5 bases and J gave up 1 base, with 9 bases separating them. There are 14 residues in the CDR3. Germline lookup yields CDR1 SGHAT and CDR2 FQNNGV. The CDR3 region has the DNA TGTGCCAGCAGCATCCAGGGGTCCTACAATGAGCAGTTCTTC. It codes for CASSIQGSYNEQFF.

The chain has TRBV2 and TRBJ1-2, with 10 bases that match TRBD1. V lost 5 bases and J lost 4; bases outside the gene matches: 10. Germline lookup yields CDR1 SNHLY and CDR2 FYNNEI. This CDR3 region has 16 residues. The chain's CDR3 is CASSLATGQGTYGYTF. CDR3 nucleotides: TGTGCCAGCAGTCTAGCCACGGGACAGGGGACCTATGGCTACACCTTC. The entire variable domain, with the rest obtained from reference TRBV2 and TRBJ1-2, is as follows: EPEVTQTPSHQVTQMGQEVILRCVPISNHLYFYWYRQILGQKVEFLVSFYNNEISEKSEIFDDQFSVERPDGSNFTLKIRSTKLEDSAMYFCASSLATGQGTYGYTFGSGTRLTVV.

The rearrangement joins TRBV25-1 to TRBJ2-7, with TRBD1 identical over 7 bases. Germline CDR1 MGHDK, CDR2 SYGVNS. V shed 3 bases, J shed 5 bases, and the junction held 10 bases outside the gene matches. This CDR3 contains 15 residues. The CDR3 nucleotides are TGTGCCAGCAGTGAGACAGGGTTGGGTCGGCACGAGCAGTACTTC. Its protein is CASSETGLGRHEQYF.

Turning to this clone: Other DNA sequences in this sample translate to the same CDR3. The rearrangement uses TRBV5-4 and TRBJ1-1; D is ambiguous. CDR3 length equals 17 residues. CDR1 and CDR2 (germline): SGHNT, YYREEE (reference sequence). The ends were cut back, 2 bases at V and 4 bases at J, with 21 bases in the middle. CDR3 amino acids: CASSLGIEGRAGTEAFF. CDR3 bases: TGTGCCAGCAGCTTAGGTATTGAGGGAAGGGCGGGCACTGAAGCTTTCTTT. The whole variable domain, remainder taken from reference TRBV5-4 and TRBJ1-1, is ETGVTQSPTHLIKTRGQQVTLRCSSQSGHNTVSWYQQALGQGPQFIFQYYREEENGRGNFPPRFSGLQFPNYSSELNVNALELDDSALYLCASSLGIEGRAGTEAFFGQGTRLTVV.

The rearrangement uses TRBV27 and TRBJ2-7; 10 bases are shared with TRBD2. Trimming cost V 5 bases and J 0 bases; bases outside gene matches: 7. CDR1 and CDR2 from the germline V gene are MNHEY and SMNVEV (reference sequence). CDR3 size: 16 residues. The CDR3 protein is CASSLLSGRPSYEQYF. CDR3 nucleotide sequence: TGTGCCAGCAGTCTCCTTAGCGGGAGGCCCTCCTACGAGCAGTACTTC.

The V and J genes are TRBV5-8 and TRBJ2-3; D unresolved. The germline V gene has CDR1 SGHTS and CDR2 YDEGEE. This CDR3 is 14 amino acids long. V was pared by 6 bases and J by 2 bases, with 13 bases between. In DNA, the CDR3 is TGTGCCAGCATGTCGGGTCGGTTCACAGATACGCAGTATTTT. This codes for CASMSGRFTDTQYF.

The CDR3, as DNA: TGTGCCAGCAGCTTGGCGGGTGAGACCCAGTACTTC. The encoded protein is CASSLAGETQYF. This rearrangement joins TRBV5-4 to TRBJ2-5; D uncertain. Trimming removed 0 bases from V and 5 bases from J, with 5 bases in between. Per germline, CDR1 SGHNT and CDR2 YYREEE (reference sequence). The CDR3 totals 12 residues.

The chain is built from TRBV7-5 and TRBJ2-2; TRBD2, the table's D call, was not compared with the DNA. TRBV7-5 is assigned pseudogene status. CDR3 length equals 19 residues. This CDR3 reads CARSSLGTSGRVHTGELFF. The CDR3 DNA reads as TGTGCCAGAAGCTCCCTCGGGACTAGCGGGAGGGTTCACACCGGGGAGCTGTTTTTT.

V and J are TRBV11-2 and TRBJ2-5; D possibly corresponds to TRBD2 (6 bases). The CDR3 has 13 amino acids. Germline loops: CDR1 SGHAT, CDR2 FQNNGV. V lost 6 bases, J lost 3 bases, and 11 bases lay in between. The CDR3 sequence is CASRKGLKETQYF. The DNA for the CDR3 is TGTGCCAGCAGGAAGGGACTTAAAGAGACCCAGTACTTC.

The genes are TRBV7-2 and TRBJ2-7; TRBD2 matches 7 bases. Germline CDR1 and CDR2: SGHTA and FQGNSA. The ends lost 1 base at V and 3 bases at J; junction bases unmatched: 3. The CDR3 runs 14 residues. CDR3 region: CASSLGLADYEQYF. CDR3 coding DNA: TGTGCCAGCAGCTTAGGCCTAGCGGACTACGAGCAGTACTTC.

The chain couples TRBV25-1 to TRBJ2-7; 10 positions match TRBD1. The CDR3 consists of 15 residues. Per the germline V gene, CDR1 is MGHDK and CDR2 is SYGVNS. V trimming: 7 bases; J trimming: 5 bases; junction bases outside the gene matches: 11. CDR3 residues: CASNGQGGFRDEQYF. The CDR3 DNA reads TGTGCCAGCAACGGACAGGGGGGCTTTCGGGACGAGCAGTACTTC.

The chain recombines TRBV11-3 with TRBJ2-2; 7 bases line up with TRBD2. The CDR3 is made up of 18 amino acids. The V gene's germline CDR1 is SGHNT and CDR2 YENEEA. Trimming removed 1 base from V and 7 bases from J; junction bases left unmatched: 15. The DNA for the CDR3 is TGTGCCAGCAGCTTAGGGGAGGGAAGGCGTGAGCCTGGCGGGGAGCTGTTTTTT. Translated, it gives CASSLGEGRREPGGELFF.

In DNA form, the CDR3 reads TGTGCCATCAGTAGTGACGGGACAGGGAAACCCTACGAGCAGTACTTC. This encodes CAISSDGTGKPYEQYF. The chain carries TRBV10-3 and TRBJ2-7, with 9 bases matching TRBD1. V shed 5 bases, J shed 2 bases, and the junction held 10 bases outside the gene matches. The CDR3 runs to 16 residues. CDR1 and CDR2 from the germline V gene are ENHRY and SYGVKD.

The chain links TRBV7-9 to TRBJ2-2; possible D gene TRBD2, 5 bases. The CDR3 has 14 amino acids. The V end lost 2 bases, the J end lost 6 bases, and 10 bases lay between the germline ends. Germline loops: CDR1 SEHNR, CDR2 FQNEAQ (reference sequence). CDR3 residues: CASSLNGRAGELFF. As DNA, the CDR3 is TGTGCCAGCAGCTTAAACGGGCGGGCCGGGGAGCTGTTTTTT.

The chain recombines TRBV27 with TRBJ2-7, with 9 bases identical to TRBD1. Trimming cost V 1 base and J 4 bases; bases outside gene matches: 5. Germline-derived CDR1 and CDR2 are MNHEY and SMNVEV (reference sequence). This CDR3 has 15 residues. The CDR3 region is CASSLLGQGGYEQYF. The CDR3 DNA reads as TGTGCCAGCAGTTTATTGGGACAGGGAGGATACGAGCAGTACTTC.

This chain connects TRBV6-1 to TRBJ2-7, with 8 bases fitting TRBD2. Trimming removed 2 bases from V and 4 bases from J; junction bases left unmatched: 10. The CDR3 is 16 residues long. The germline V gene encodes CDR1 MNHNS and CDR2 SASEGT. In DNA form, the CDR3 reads TGTGCCAGCAGTGAAATGATCGCGGGAGGTGGGTACGAGCAGTACTTC. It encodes CASSEMIAGGGYEQYF.

CDR3 nucleotide sequence: TGTGCCAGCAGCCCCCTAGCGGTAACGAACACCGGGGAGCTGTTTTTT. Its protein is CASSPLAVTNTGELFF. This rearrangement joins TRBV7-8 to TRBJ2-2; 7 bases line up with TRBD2. The CDR3 consists of 16 residues. With 5 bases clipped from V and 0 bases from J, the junction kept 6 bases outside the gene matches. Germline values: CDR1 SGHVS, CDR2 FQNEAQ.

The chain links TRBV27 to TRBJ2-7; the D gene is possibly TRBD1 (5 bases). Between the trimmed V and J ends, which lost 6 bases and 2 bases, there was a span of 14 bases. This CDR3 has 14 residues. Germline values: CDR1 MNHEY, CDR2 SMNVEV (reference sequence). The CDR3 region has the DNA TGTGCCAGCAGCCAGGGCCATGTACCCTACGAGCAGTACTTC. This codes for CASSQGHVPYEQYF.